This T cell receptor (beta chain) is drawn from a study of PD-1 blockade in classical Hodgkin lymphoma (dated by TCRdb to 2020 to 2022). Regarding the study in general: Nivolumab dosing was 3 mg/kg intravenously every 2 weeks, continuing until either disease progression or unacceptable toxicity. A peripheral blood immune signature of response to PD-1 blockade in classical Hodgkin lymphoma was defined using TCR beta sequencing and CyTOF. Broad study findings and their caveats: CD4+ but not CD8+ TCR diversity rose significantly by C4D1 (p=0.0027 vs p=0.16), most apparent in complete responders (p=0.02). Baseline TCR diversity was reported to be lower in newly diagnosed patients than in healthy donors and to be lower still in relapsed/refractory patients. Trial patients with a complete response had baseline diversity similar to that of newly diagnosed patients, while partial responders and progressors had significantly lower diversity. Lower diversity was observed in patients in whom nivolumab was started less than 1 year after ASCT, and these patients were excluded from later analyses so that confounding by immune reconstitution would be avoided. The study was restricted to a single clinical trial cohort, and the causes of repertoire differences, possibly disease activity or prior therapy, were left undefined.

What the time point label conveys for this sample: cycle 1 day 1 (C1D1), immediately before nivolumab initiation. Every trial patient had relapsed following autologous stem cell transplantation, and prior brentuximab vedotin exposure was what differed among cohorts A, B and C. A total of under 70 patients with relapsed/refractory classical Hodgkin lymphoma made up the trial cohort, and each patient's best overall response was complete response, partial response or progressive disease. In the multi-cohort phase II CheckMate 205 trial, trial patients received single-agent nivolumab. An independent review committee assessed best overall response by applying the 2007 International Working Group response criteria. PBMCs from the trial were collected at three points: immediately before nivolumab initiation (C1D1), and during therapy at cycle 2 day 1 and cycle 4 day 1. After peripheral blood was drawn into 8 mL Vacutainer Cell Preparation Tubes, PBMCs were isolated by centrifugation and then cryopreserved.

Genomic DNA was isolated using the Qiagen DNeasy kit from unsorted PBMCs as well as from negatively selected CD4+ and CD8+ fractions. Amplification of TCR beta CDR3 regions was done by immunoSEQ multiplex PCR with primers that anneal to V and J segments. Amplification bias was minimized using a synthetic immune receptor repertoire, and residual bias was removed computationally after sequencing. Per the authors' processing: Repertoire diversity was quantified as the Shannon entropy index using custom Python scripts. The unsorted, CD4+ and CD8+ repertoires were each analyzed separately, with the exception of combined analyses, where CD4+ and CD8+ sequences were merged in silico. A clone counted as expanded when the clone's frequency after treatment rose at least 2-fold relative to C1D1, and clones undetected at baseline were given a pseudocount of 0.5. Singleton clones were defined as clones with 0 or 1 copy at C1D1, and non-singleton clones were defined as clones with 2 or more copies. By matching protein sequences in sorted samples from the same patient, clones expanded in unsorted samples were annotated as CD4+, CD8+ or unknown. Wilcoxon tests were applied to paired samples to test diversity changes from C1D1 to C4D1. Drawn from immuneACCESS, this table holds only the in-frame rearrangements with V and J called that TCRdb kept. Clones are partly lost; checked studies trace under half to an unresolved V gene and leave the rest unexplained. Clonal size and the V and J genes are those of that table, whereas D and trimming came from the DNA. Counted in this sample were about 98,000 clones; roughly 89% of them appeared once. Over 2.5% of the sample goes to the ten largest clones.

Notes on this clone: This clone's antigen is unknown. Per-nucleotide qualities are absent, and no much larger clonotype sits a single base away.

This TCR came from a human donor with classical Hodgkin lymphoma. The input for sequencing was peripheral blood mononuclear cells (PBMCs), taken at baseline.

The sequenced DNA: TGTGCCAGCAGTCGACTAGCGGGAGAATGGAATGAGCAGTTCTTC. It is translated as CASSRLAGEWNEQFF. This sequence uses TRBV2 and TRBJ2-1, with TRBD2 identical over 12 junction bases. CDR1 and CDR2 were assigned from the germline V gene as SNHLY and FYNNEI. The CDR3 goes from the cysteine to the phenylalanine over 15 residues. The DNA shown is the 45-base CDR3, in frame from base 1. Clipping removes 5 bases from V and 7 bases from J, with 6 as the unmatched junction base count.